This TCR beta chain derives from a study of Graves' ophthalmopathy and Graves' hyperthyroidism. The study, taken as a whole, reports: Using 13 signatures, a model distinguished ophthalmopathy from stable hyperthyroidism, reaching about 87% sensitivity and 81.08% specificity.

The TCR beta CDR3 regions underwent amplification from RNA transcripts. In the first round, RT-PCR was carried out with HTBI primers, and a multiplex PCR formed the second round. TCRdb itself ran the multiplex PCR reads through MiXCR, one entry per CDR3 protein. The sample contains roughly 400,000 distinct CDR3 sequences, about a sixth of which appear only once. Germline V gene sequence: CDR1 DFQATT, CDR2 SNEGSKA (reference sequence). The CDR3 spans 13 residues. Trimming shortened V by 2 bases and J by 3 bases, and 11 bases separated the two germline ends. The table lists this clonotype with many counts. What it binds is unknown. A much larger clonotype is one base distant, so this may be a read error. Where ophthalmopathy was absent within 18 months of follow-up, hyperthyroidism was stable. Eligible hyperthyroidism cases comprised new diagnoses of under 2 months' duration in individuals aged 18 to 65. The PBMCs used were ones drawn from around 10 ml of fresh peripheral blood.

The receptor was derived from an adult woman with stable Graves' hyperthyroidism. This chain connects TRBV20-1 to TRBJ2-7; D remains unclear. Sequencing used peripheral blood. DNA of the CDR3: TGCAGTGCTAGATTTATCGTAAACTACGAGCAGTACTTC. Protein product: CSARFIVNYEQYF.